This T cell receptor (beta chain) derives from a study of shared clonotypes between healthy human individuals. Libraries were prepared by immunoSEQ multiplex PCR; TCRdb keeps only in-frame clonotypes and omits some of them. The sample comprises more than 400,000 clones, almost 97% of which are singletons, and 0.06% rests with the top ten. Study results and limitations: Compared with clonotypes that all four donors shared, non-shared clonotypes had lower generation probabilities.

A note on this clone: Its specificity is not known.

This TCR derives from a woman in her twenties or thirties in good health. The sequencing input was naive CD4+ T cells sorted from blood. As for subset: CD45RA+ positively selected.

The CDR3 reads CASSYWRRNTGELFF. The CDR3 coding sequence is TGTGCCAGCAGTTACTGGCGCAGGAACACCGGGGAGCTGTTTTTT. The chain uses TRBV6-5 and TRBJ2-2; no reliable D call. In germline, CDR1 is MNHEY, CDR2 SVGAGI. The V end lost 1 base, the J end lost 1 base, and 7 bases lay between the germline ends. CDR3 length equals 15 residues.